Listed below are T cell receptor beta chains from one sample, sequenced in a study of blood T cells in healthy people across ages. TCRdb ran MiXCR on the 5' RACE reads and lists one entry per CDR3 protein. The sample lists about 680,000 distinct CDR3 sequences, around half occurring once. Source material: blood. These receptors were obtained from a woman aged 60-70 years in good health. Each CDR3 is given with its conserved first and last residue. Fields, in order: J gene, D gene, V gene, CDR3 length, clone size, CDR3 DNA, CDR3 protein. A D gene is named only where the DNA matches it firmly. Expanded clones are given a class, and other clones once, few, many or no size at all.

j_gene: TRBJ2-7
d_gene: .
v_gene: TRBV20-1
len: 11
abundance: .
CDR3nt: TGCAGTGCTATGAGGGGTTATGAGCAGTACTTC
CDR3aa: CSAMRGYEQYF

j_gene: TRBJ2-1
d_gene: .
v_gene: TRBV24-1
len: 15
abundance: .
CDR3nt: TGTGCCACCAGCTCCGTCAGCGGCTCTAGGAATGAGCAGTTCTTC
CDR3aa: CATSSVSGSRNEQFF

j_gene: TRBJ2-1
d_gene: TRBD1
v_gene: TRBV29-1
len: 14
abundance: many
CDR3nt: TGCAGCGTAGCACAGGGGGGCCCCTACAATGAGCAGTTCTTC
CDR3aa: CSVAQGGPYNEQFF

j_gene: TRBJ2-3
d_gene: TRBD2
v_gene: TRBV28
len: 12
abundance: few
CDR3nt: TGTGCCAGCAGAGAGGCTAGCGGGCACCAGTATTTT
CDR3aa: CASREASGHQYF

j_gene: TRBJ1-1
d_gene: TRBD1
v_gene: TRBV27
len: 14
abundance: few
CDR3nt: TGTGCCAGCAGTCAGGACAGGATGAACACTGAAGCTTTCTTT
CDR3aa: CASSQDRMNTEAFF

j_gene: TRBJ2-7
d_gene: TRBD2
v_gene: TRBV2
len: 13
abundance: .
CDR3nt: TGTGCCAGTGGGGCTAGCGGGTCCTACGAGCAGTACTTC
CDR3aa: CASGASGSYEQYF

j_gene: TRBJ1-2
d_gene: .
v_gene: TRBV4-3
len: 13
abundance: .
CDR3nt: TGCGCCAGCAGCCAAGACGTGGACTATGGCTGCACCTTC
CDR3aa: CASSQDVDYGCTF

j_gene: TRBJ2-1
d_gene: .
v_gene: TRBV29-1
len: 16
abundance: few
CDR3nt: TGCAGCGTTTTACTTCGACAGGTCAATTCCTACAATGAGCAGTTCTTC
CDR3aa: CSVLLRQVNSYNEQFF

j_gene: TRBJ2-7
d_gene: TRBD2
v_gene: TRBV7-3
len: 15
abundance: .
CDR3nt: TGTGCCAGCAGCCCCGGGGGGGTGATAAGAAACGAGCAGTACTTC
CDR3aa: CASSPGGVIRNEQYF

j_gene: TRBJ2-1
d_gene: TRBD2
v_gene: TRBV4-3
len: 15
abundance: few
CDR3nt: TGCGCCAGCAGCCTCTTCCAGCGGGAGCCTAATGAGCAGTTCTTC
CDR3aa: CASSLFQREPNEQFF

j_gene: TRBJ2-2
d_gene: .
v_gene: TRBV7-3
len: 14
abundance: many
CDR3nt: TGTGCCAGCCGTCCCGACAGTAACTACGGGGAGCTGTTTTTT
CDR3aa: CASRPDSNYGELFF

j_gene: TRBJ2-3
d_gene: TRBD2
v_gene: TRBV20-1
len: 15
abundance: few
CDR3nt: TGCAGTGCTACCGGCGGGAGGAGGTTATCAGATACGCAGTATTTT
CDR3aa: CSATGGRRLSDTQYF

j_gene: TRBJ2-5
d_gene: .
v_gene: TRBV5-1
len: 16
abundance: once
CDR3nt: TGCGCCAGCAGCTTGGGGGCCGGGGCGGTCTACAATGAGCAGTACTTC
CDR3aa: CASSLGAGAVYNEQYF

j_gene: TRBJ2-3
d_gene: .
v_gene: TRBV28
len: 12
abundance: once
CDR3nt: TGTGCCAGCAGTCCTAATCTGGATACGCAGTATTTT
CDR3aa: CASSPNLDTQYF

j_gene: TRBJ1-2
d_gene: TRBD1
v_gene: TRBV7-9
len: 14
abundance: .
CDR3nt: TGTGCCAACAGCCCGGGACAGGGAAACTATGGCTACACCTTC
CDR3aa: CANSPGQGNYGYTF

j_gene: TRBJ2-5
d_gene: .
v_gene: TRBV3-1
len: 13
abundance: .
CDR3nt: TGTGCCAACGCCGCCAGAGTGAAAGAGACCCAGTACTTC
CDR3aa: CANAARVKETQYF

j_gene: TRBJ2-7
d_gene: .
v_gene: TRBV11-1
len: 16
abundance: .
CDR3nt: TGTGCCAGCAGCTCACCCAGAGGTAGCTCCTACAATGAGCAGTACTTC
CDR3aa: CASSSPRGSSYNEQYF

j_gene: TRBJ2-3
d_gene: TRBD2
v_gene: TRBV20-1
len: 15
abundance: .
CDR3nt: TGCAGTGCTTCTACCCTAGCGGCGACCACAGATACGCAGTATTTT
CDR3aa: CSASTLAATTDTQYF

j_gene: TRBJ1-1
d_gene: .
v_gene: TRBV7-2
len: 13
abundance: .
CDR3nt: TGTGCCAGCAGCCCCCCGCCGCACACTGAAGCTTTCTTT
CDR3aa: CASSPPPHTEAFF

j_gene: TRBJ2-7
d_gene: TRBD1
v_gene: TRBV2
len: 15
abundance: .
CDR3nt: TGTGCCAGCAGGAGAAACCGGGACAGAGTCTACGAGCAGTACTTC
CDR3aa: CASRRNRDRVYEQYF

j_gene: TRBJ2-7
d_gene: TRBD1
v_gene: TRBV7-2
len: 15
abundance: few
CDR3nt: TGTGCCAGCAGCTTAGAAGGGACAGGGGTCTACGAGCAGTACTTC
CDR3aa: CASSLEGTGVYEQYF

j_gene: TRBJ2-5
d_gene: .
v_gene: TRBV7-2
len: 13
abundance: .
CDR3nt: TGTGCCAGCAGCTTAGGAAGGTTGAATGAGCAGTACTTC
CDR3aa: CASSLGRLNEQYF

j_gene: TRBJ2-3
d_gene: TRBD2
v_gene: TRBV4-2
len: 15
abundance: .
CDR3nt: TGTGCCAGCAGCCTTGGGACTAGCGGGAGGGATACGCAGTATTTT
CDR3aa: CASSLGTSGRDTQYF

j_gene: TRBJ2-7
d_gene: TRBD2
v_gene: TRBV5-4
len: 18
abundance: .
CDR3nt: TGTGCCAGCAGTCCGGGACTAGCGGGTCCGAGCTCCTACAATGAGCAGTACTTC
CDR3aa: CASSPGLAGPSSYNEQYF

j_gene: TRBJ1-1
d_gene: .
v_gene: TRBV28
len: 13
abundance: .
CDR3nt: TGTGCCAGCACCTTCAGAGTATCTCGGGCAGCTTTCTTT
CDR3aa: CASTFRVSRAAFF

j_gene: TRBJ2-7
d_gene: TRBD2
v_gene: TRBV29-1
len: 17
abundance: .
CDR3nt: TGCAGCGATCCGAGTAACCGGACTAGCGGGAGAGTCTACGAGCAGTACTTC
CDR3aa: CSDPSNRTSGRVYEQYF

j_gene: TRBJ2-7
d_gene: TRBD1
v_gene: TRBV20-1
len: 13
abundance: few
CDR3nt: TGCAGTATGCAGAGACAGGGGAGCCCCGAGCAGTACTTC
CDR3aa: CSMQRQGSPEQYF

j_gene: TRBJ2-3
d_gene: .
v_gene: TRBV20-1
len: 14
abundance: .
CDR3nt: TGCAGTGCTAGAGATCCGCAGGGACACGGTACGCAGTATTTT
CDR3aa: CSARDPQGHGTQYF

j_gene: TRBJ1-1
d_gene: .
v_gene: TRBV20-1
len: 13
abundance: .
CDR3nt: TGCAGTGCCCCGGGAGAGGGGGGCCCTGAAGCTTTCTTT
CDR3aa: CSAPGEGGPEAFF

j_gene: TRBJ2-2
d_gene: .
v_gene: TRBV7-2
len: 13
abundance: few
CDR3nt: TGTGCCAGCAGCTTAGCCACCACCGGGGAGCTGTTTTTT
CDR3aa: CASSLATTGELFF

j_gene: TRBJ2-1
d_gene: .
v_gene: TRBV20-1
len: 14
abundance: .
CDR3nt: TGCAGTGCTAGACAGGGGTCTGTGACTAATGAGCAGTTCTTC
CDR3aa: CSARQGSVTNEQFF

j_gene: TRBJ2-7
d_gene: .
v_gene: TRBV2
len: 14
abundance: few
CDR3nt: TGTGCCAGCACCGGGGACAACCTGATCGACGAGCAGTACTTC
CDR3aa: CASTGDNLIDEQYF

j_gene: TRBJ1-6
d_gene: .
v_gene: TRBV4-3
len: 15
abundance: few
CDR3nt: TGCGCCAGCAGCCAAACCGGGACCCATAATTCACCCCTCCACTTT
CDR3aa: CASSQTGTHNSPLHF

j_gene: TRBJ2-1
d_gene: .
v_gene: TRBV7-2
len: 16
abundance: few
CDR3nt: TGTGCCAGCAGCCCCTGGGACACCCTTAAACTCAATGAGCAGTTCTTC
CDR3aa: CASSPWDTLKLNEQFF

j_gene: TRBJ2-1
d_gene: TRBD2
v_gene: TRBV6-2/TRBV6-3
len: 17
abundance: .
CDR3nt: TGTGCCAGCAGCCGCCGGGAGCGGGGGGAAGCCTACAATGAGCAGTTCTTC
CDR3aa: CASSRRERGEAYNEQFF

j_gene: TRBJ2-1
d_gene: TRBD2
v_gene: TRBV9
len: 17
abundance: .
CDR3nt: TGTGCCAGCAGCGTGGCCTTTGGAGCGGGAGTAGGAGATGAGCAGTTCTTC
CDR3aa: CASSVAFGAGVGDEQFF

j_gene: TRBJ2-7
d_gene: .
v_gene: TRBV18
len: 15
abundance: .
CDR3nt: TGTGCCAGCTCACCTGCCAGGGCTTCAACCTACGAGCAGTACTTC
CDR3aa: CASSPARASTYEQYF

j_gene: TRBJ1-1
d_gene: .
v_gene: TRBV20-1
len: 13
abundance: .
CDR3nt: TGCAGTGCTAATCCGGACAGGAACACTGAAGCTTTCTTT
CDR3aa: CSANPDRNTEAFF

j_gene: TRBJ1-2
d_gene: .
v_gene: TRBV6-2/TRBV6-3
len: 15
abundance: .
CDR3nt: TGTGCCAGCTCTCAAAAGTGGACATCCCACGGCGGCTACACCTTC
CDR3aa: CASSQKWTSHGGYTF

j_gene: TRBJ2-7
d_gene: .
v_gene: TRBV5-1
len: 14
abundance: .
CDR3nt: TGCGCCAGCAGCTTGATGAGCTCCACCTACGAGCAGTACTTC
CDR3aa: CASSLMSSTYEQYF

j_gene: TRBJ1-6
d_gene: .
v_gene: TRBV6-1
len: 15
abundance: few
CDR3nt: TGTGCCAGCAGGGAGGGGAGCTCCTATAATTCACCCCTCCACTTT
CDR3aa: CASREGSSYNSPLHF

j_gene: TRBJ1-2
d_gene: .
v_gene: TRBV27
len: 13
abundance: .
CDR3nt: TGTGCCAGCAGTCCCACCTCCACTTATGGCTACACCTTC
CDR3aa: CASSPTSTYGYTF

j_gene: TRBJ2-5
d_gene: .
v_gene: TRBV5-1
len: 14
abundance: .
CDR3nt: TGCGCCAGCAGCCGCCGGCCCTCACAAGAGACCCAGTACTTC
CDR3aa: CASSRRPSQETQYF

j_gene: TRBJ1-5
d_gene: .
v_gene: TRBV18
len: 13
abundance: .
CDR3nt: TGTGCCAGCTCACTCTCGCAAAGCCAGCTCCAGCATTTT
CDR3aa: CASSLSQSQLQHF

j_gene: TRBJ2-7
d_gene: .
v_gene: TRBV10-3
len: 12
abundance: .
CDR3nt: TGTGCCATCAGAGGGACAACGGGCGAGCAGTACTTC
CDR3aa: CAIRGTTGEQYF

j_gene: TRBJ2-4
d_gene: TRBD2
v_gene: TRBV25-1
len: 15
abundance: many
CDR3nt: TGTGCCAGCAGTGGGCGGGAGGGGGTGGCAAACATTCAGTACTTC
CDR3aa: CASSGREGVANIQYF

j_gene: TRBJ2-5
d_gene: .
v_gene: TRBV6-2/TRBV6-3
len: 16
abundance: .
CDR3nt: TGTGCCAGCATCGATGGCCGTGGCGCGAGACTCAATGAGCAGTACTTC
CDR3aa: CASIDGRGARLNEQYF

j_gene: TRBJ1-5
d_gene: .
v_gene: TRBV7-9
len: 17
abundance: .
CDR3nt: TGTGCCAGCAGCCCACAGAGGGACGGCTATAGCAATCAGCCCCAGCATTTT
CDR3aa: CASSPQRDGYSNQPQHF

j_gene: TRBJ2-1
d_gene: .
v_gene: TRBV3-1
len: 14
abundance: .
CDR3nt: TGTGCCAGCAGCCCCTGGGACGGACGCAATGAGCAGTTCTTC
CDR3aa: CASSPWDGRNEQFF

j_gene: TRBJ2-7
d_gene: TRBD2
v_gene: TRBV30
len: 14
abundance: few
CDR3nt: TGTGCCTGGAGTCGGGGGGGCGGGCCCTACGAGCAGTACTTC
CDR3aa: CAWSRGGGPYEQYF

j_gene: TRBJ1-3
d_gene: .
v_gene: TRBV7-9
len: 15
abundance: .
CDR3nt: TGTGCCAGCAGCGCACAGGGTCTGACCGGAAACACCATATATTTT
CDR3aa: CASSAQGLTGNTIYF

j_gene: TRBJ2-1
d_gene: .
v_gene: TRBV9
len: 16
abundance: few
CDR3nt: TGTGCCAGCAGCCAAGGGGGCGGGAGCTCCTACAATGAGCAGTTCTTC
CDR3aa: CASSQGGGSSYNEQFF

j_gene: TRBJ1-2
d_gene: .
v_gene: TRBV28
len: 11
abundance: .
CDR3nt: TGTGCCAGCAGTTTTTTGGACGGCTACACCTTC
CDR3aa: CASSFLDGYTF

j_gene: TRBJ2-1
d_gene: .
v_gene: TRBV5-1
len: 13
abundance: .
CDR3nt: TGCGCCAGCAGCTGGGATGATAGGTCTGAGCAGTTCTTC
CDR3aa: CASSWDDRSEQFF

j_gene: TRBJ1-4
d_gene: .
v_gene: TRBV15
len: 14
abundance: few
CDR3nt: TGTGCCACCAGTAAGCTTGGGACGGCTGAAAAACTGTTTTTT
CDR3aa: CATSKLGTAEKLFF

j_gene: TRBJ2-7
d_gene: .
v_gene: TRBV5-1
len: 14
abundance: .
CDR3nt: TGCGCCAGCAGCTTGGGGGACACCCTCGATGAGCAGTACTTC
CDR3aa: CASSLGDTLDEQYF